A selection of T cell receptor beta chains follows, all from one sample in a study of cytomegalovirus exposure and HLA in healthy donors. Generated by immunoSEQ multiplex PCR, the TCRdb table keeps only in-frame clones and is missing some. The repertoire holds roughly 230,000 clones, with around 90% as singletons. Sequencing was carried out using PBMCs. The source of these receptors is a girl aged 2-9 years in good health and CMV-seronegative. The CDR3 runs from the conserved cysteine through the conserved F or W. The D gene is left open where the match is weak. Some rows have no size entry. The others give once, few or many, or a class for an expanded clone.

size: .; D: .; J: TRBJ2-2; V: TRBV10-3; CDR3: CAISPGGKSTGELFF
size: .; D: .; J: TRBJ1-1; V: TRBV27; CDR3: CASSESGVGGSRTEAFF
size: .; D: TRBD2; J: TRBJ2-1; V: TRBV14; CDR3: CASSHPWTSGSSYNEQFF
size: once; D: TRBD1; J: TRBJ1-1; V: TRBV11-1; CDR3: CASSFSTGGRTEAFF
size: once; D: TRBD1; J: TRBJ1-1; V: TRBV4-2; CDR3: CASNQLETGGTEAFF
size: once; D: .; J: TRBJ2-7; V: TRBV6-6; CDR3: CASSPWTRALYEQYF
size: once; D: TRBD1; J: TRBJ2-3; V: TRBV5-1; CDR3: CASSVGDRPGSTDTQYF
size: .; D: TRBD1; J: TRBJ2-7; V: TRBV29-1; CDR3: CSAQWGQGTSYEQYF
size: .; D: TRBD1; J: TRBJ1-1; V: TRBV5-1; CDR3: CASSSTGDPLSEAFF
size: .; D: .; J: TRBJ1-3; V: TRBV5-6; CDR3: CASSPGSGNTIYF
size: .; D: TRBD1; J: TRBJ2-3; V: TRBV29-1; CDR3: CSVGQGGADTQYF
size: .; D: .; J: TRBJ2-1; V: TRBV6-1; CDR3: CASRGTQASEQFF
size: .; D: .; J: TRBJ1-6; V: TRBV27; CDR3: CASSFSYEGVNSPLHF
size: .; D: TRBD1; J: TRBJ2-3; V: TRBV5-7; CDR3: CASSYGGTGGPSADTQYF
size: .; D: .; J: .; V: TRBV5-1; CDR3: CASSLVGGKDYEQYF
size: .; D: .; J: TRBJ1-1; V: TRBV7-9; CDR3: CASSRGGGVLEAFF
size: .; D: .; J: TRBJ2-5; V: TRBV30; CDR3: CAWSHLLPQGSRETQYF
size: .; D: TRBD2; J: TRBJ2-7; V: TRBV18; CDR3: CASSRTGTTYEQYF
size: .; D: .; J: TRBJ1-2; V: TRBV29-1; CDR3: CSVEYGDYGYTF
size: .; D: .; J: TRBJ1-1; V: TRBV7-9; CDR3: CASSLGQFAEAFF
size: .; D: .; J: TRBJ2-1; V: TRBV13; CDR3: CASSTDNEQFF
size: .; D: TRBD1; J: TRBJ2-7; V: TRBV7-9; CDR3: CASRKTGTGGYEQYF
size: .; D: TRBD2; J: TRBJ2-3; V: TRBV5-1; CDR3: CASSSGLAGGPTDTQYF
size: .; D: TRBD2; J: TRBJ2-2; V: TRBV27; CDR3: CASSFHSGSISGELFF
size: .; D: .; J: TRBJ1-3; V: TRBV7-6; CDR3: CASSSLPVSSGNTIYF
size: .; D: .; J: TRBJ1-2; V: TRBV4-1; CDR3: CASSPDNNYGYTF
size: .; D: .; J: TRBJ1-5; V: TRBV5-6; CDR3: CASSLGREGRQPQHF
size: .; D: .; J: TRBJ2-1; V: TRBV5-1; CDR3: CASSPGEGSYNEQFF
size: few; D: .; J: TRBJ2-1; V: TRBV4-1; CDR3: CASSHQKMMDEQFF
size: once; D: .; J: TRBJ2-7; V: TRBV30; CDR3: CAWRRGLREQYF
size: once; D: TRBD2; J: TRBJ2-7; V: TRBV2; CDR3: CASSGGLAGSDWDF
size: once; D: TRBD1; J: TRBJ1-4; V: TRBV7-9; CDR3: CASSLNPGTGNEKLFF
size: .; D: TRBD1; J: TRBJ2-7; V: TRBV13; CDR3: CASSTGQATYEQYF
size: .; D: .; J: TRBJ2-1; V: TRBV7-9; CDR3: CASSLASRVEGEQFF
size: .; D: TRBD2; J: TRBJ2-7; V: TRBV19; CDR3: CASSIDHPRTSGGPYEQYF
size: .; D: TRBD1; J: TRBJ1-1; V: TRBV27; CDR3: CASQQGAINTEAFF
size: .; D: TRBD1; J: TRBJ2-1; V: TRBV27; CDR3: CASSLPRTGLDEQFF
size: .; D: .; J: TRBJ2-2; V: TRBV13; CDR3: CASSPRAGELFF
size: .; D: .; J: TRBJ1-4; V: TRBV10-2; CDR3: CASSESGGGGEKLFF
size: .; D: TRBD1; J: TRBJ2-5; V: TRBV11-2; CDR3: CASSLDRGLRETQYF